These T cell receptor beta chains were read from a single sample in a study of regulatory T cells in long-lasting Graves disease. MiXCR, run by TCRdb on the multiplex PCR reads, gives a single entry per CDR3 protein. The sample carries about 620,000 distinct CDR3 sequences, less than 20% recorded once. These sequences were also reported in another study, on T cells in Graves' hyperthyroidism and ophthalmopathy.

This material consisted of peripheral blood mononuclear cells (PBMCs), taken at new diagnosis, from a patient treated with antithyroid drugs. These TCRs come from a woman aged 25 to 45 with Graves disease. CDR3s include the opening cysteine and the closing phenylalanine or tryptophan. The D gene is left open where the match is weak. Clone size is stated in some rows and not others, as once, few, many or a class when expanded.

V gene,J gene,D gene,clone size,CDR3 DNA,CDR3 protein
TRBV6-2/TRBV6-3,TRBJ1-5,NA,few,TGTGCCAGCAGTGGGGGCGCGATTTCTCAGCCCCAGCATTTT,CASSGGAISQPQHF
TRBV6-4,TRBJ1-1,NA,NA,TGTGCCAGCAGACTTCAGGGGTCCACTGAAGCTTTCTTT,CASRLQGSTEAFF
TRBV3-1,TRBJ1-6,NA,once,TGTGCCAGCAGCCAAGAATGGCAGGGTGCTCCCCACTTT,CASSQEWQGAPHF
TRBV2,TRBJ2-1,NA,NA,TGTGCCGGCGAAAGCGGGCCTCCCTACAATGAGCAGTTCTTC,CAGESGPPYNEQFF
TRBV10-3,TRBJ2-5,NA,many,TGTGCCATCAGGGACTCGGAGACCCAGTACTTC,CAIRDSETQYF
TRBV12-3/TRBV12-4,TRBJ1-2,NA,many,TGTGCCAGCAGTACCGGACAGCCTGCTAACTATGGCTACACCTTC,CASSTGQPANYGYTF
TRBV20-1,TRBJ2-3,TRBD2,many,TGCAGTGCTAGAGACGCGGGGCTAGCGGCAGATACGCAGTATTTT,CSARDAGLAADTQYF
TRBV10-2,TRBJ2-5,NA,many,TGCGCCAGCAGTGACGAGGGGGAGACCCAGTACTTC,CASSDEGETQYF
TRBV19,TRBJ2-3,NA,NA,TGTGCCAGCAATGCGAGGGGAGATACGCAGTATTTT,CASNARGDTQYF
TRBV27,TRBJ2-3,TRBD2,few,TGTGCCAGCAGCGAAGGGACTAGCGCAACAGATACGCAGTATTTT,CASSEGTSATDTQYF
TRBV28,TRBJ1-3,TRBD1,NA,TGTGCCAGCAGTCGACAGGGGGCGTTCTCTGGAAACACCATATATTTT,CASSRQGAFSGNTIYF
TRBV7-2,TRBJ2-7,TRBD2,NA,TGTGCCAGCAGCTCCCCTAGCGGTCCCTACGAGCAGTACTTC,CASSSPSGPYEQYF
TRBV18,TRBJ2-1,NA,NA,TGTGCCAGCTCACCGCGGACAGTGAGGGGCAATGAGCAGTTCTTC,CASSPRTVRGNEQFF
TRBV15,TRBJ1-4,NA,many,TGTGCCACCAGCATTGGACAAATTGCAACTAATGAAAAACTGTTTTTT,CATSIGQIATNEKLFF
TRBV6-1,TRBJ1-6,TRBD1,many,TGTGCCAGCAGTGAAGAGACAGGGCACTCACCCCTCCACTTT,CASSEETGHSPLHF
TRBV4-2,TRBJ2-1,TRBD2,NA,TGTGCCAGCAGCCAAGTGGCTAGCGGGAGTCGTCTCTTCAGCTCCTACAATGAGCAGTTCTTC,CASSQVASGSRLFSSYNEQFF
TRBV20-1,TRBJ2-7,TRBD1,few,TGCAGTGCCCCGTCTCCGGACAGGTACGAGCAGTACTTC,CSAPSPDRYEQYF
TRBV25-1,TRBJ2-7,NA,few,TGTGCCAGCAGTGAATCCGCAGAGAACTACGAGCAGTACTTC,CASSESAENYEQYF
TRBV11-2,TRBJ1-6,NA,NA,TGTGCCAGCAGCCGGGGGAAGGTGTCCAGTTATTCACCCCTCCACTTT,CASSRGKVSSYSPLHF
TRBV7-9,TRBJ2-2,NA,NA,TGTGCCAGCAGCTTATACACCTCAGCGAACACCGGGGAGCTGTTTTTT,CASSLYTSANTGELFF
TRBV24-1,TRBJ2-2,TRBD2,NA,TGTGCCACCAGTGATTTCGGGACTAGAAAGACCGGGGAGCTGTTTTTT,CATSDFGTRKTGELFF
TRBV18,TRBJ1-2,NA,few,TGTGCCAGCTCAGGGACGTCCGACTATGGCTACACCTTC,CASSGTSDYGYTF
TRBV5-5,TRBJ2-1,NA,few,TGTGCCAGCAGCTTGGCGGCGGGGCGGAATGAGCAGTTCTTC,CASSLAAGRNEQFF
TRBV20-1,TRBJ2-5,TRBD2,NA,TGCAGTGCTAGTGGACTAGCGGGATATGGGGAGACCCAGTACTTC,CSASGLAGYGETQYF
TRBV5-8,TRBJ1-6,NA,few,TGTGCCAGCGTGAGACAGATGAATTCACCCCTCCACTTT,CASVRQMNSPLHF
TRBV19,TRBJ2-3,NA,NA,TGTGCCAGTAGTATTACCCGTTACCCGACAGATACGCAGTATTTT,CASSITRYPTDTQYF
TRBV28,TRBJ2-2,NA,NA,TGTGCCAGCAAAGGGACCGGGGAGCTGTTTTTT,CASKGTGELFF
TRBV12-3/TRBV12-4,TRBJ2-2,NA,many,TGTGCCAGCAGTTTAGATATCGAGGAGCTGTTTTTT,CASSLDIEELFF
TRBV20-1,TRBJ2-7,TRBD2,NA,TGCAGTGCTCCACCGCGGGAGGCGTACGAGCAGTACTTC,CSAPPREAYEQYF
TRBV2,TRBJ1-2,NA,many,TGTGCCAGCACCCCGAACGGTTATGACTATGGCTACACCTTC,CASTPNGYDYGYTF
TRBV7-9,TRBJ1-1,NA,NA,TGTGCCAGCAGCGGCGTGGGGGGGGACGTGAACACTGAAGCTTTCTTT,CASSGVGGDVNTEAFF
TRBV20-1,TRBJ2-1,TRBD2,NA,TGCAGTGTCGTCAGGGTGACCAGCGGGAGAGATTACAATGAGCAGTTCTTC,CSVVRVTSGRDYNEQFF
TRBV20-1,TRBJ2-2,NA,many,TGCAGTGCTAGAGATTTAGGGGGCGGGGAGCTGTTTTTT,CSARDLGGGELFF
TRBV18,TRBJ1-5,NA,few,TGTGCCAGCTCTACCGGTCGGGGGGCAGGTCAGCCCCAGCATTTT,CASSTGRGAGQPQHF
TRBV6-1,TRBJ2-7,NA,NA,TGTGCCAGCAGAGACTTTAGAGGCGAGCAGTACTTC,CASRDFRGEQYF
TRBV11-3,TRBJ2-6,TRBD2,once,TGTGCCAGCAGCCCAGGGACTAGCGGGGACTCCCCCTCTGGGGCCAACGTCCTGACTTTC,CASSPGTSGDSPSGANVLTF
TRBV28,TRBJ2-7,TRBD1,NA,TGTGCCAGCAGATTCCGGGACAGGGGCCACTGCGAGCAGTACTTC,CASRFRDRGHCEQYF
TRBV28,TRBJ2-4,NA,many,TGTGCCAGCACCCCTGGCCATCTAGCCAAAAACATTCAGTACTTC,CASTPGHLAKNIQYF
TRBV2,TRBJ1-1,NA,NA,TGTGCCAGCACGGGGGAAAGGAACACTGAAGTTTTCTTT,CASTGERNTEVFF
TRBV6-1,TRBJ2-4,NA,few,TGTGCCAGCAGATCCTCAGGGGCCAAAAACATTCAGTACTTC,CASRSSGAKNIQYF
TRBV2,TRBJ2-3,NA,many,TGTGCCAGCAGCCGTCAGGACGTTCCCACAGATACGCAGTATTTT,CASSRQDVPTDTQYF
TRBV28,TRBJ2-1,NA,many,TGTGCCAGCAGTTCTTACGTCTACGGACACAATGAGCAGTTCTTC,CASSSYVYGHNEQFF
TRBV19,TRBJ2-5,NA,many,TGTGCCAGTTCGCAGGGTGCCCTCCAAGAGACCCAGTACTTC,CASSQGALQETQYF
TRBV7-9,TRBJ1-5,NA,many,TGTGCCAGCAGCCCCCTAGGGAACGGCAATCAGCCCCAGCATTTT,CASSPLGNGNQPQHF
TRBV20-1,TRBJ2-3,TRBD2,NA,TGCAGTACCGGGGGGGACACAGATACGCAGTATTTT,CSTGGDTDTQYF
TRBV9,TRBJ1-5,NA,NA,TGTGCCAGCAGCGAATCCTCAGGGTATGGTCAGCCCCAGCATTTT,CASSESSGYGQPQHF
TRBV30,TRBJ2-1,NA,NA,TGTGCCTGGAGTGGCGGTTTAGGGACCCTACTTGATGAGCAGTTCTTC,CAWSGGLGTLLDEQFF
TRBV2,TRBJ2-6,NA,many,TGTGCCAGCCAGACAGGTCTTAATCCAGGGGCCAACGTCCTGACTTTC,CASQTGLNPGANVLTF
TRBV20-1,TRBJ1-3,NA,NA,TGCAGTGCTGATCAGGGTTATAAAAACACCATATATTTT,CSADQGYKNTIYF
TRBV19,TRBJ1-4,NA,NA,TGTGCCAGTAGTATAACGGGTGGCATTAATGAAAAACTGTTTTTT,CASSITGGINEKLFF
TRBV29-1,TRBJ2-5,NA,few,TGCAGCGTCCTCGCTCCAGTGTCTCAAGAGACCCAGTACTTC,CSVLAPVSQETQYF
TRBV28,TRBJ1-5,NA,many,TGTGCCAGCAGATCGGGAGCTTTGGGCAATCAGCCCCAGCATTTT,CASRSGALGNQPQHF
TRBV29-1,TRBJ2-7,NA,once,TGCAGCGCGAAGACAGGCTACGAGCAGTACTTC,CSAKTGYEQYF